Listed below are T cell receptor beta chains from one sample, sequenced in a study of blood T cell repertoires in COVID-19. TCRdb's table, derived via immunoSEQ multiplex PCR, lists solely in-frame clones and lacks some. The sample records over 70,000 clones, about four fifths being singletons. Specimen: peripheral blood. These TCRs come from a woman in her sixties or seventies with acute or convalescent COVID-19. Each CDR3 is given with its conserved first and last residue. The order of the fields is J gene, clone size, D gene, V gene, CDR3 DNA, CDR3 protein. A D gene is named only where the DNA matches it firmly. Where a row states a size, it is once, few, many or the class of an expanded clone; other rows omit it.

J: TRBJ2-7; size: -; D: TRBD1; V: TRBV6-5; DNA: TGTGCCAGCAGTAACCCGGGACAGGCCGCCTACGAGCAGTACTTC; CDR3: CASSNPGQAAYEQYF
J: TRBJ1-3; size: -; D: -; V: TRBV12-3/TRBV12-4; DNA: TGTGCCAGCAGCCTTGGAAACACCATATATTTT; CDR3: CASSLGNTIYF
J: TRBJ1-2; size: -; D: TRBD1; V: TRBV28; DNA: TGTGCCAGCAGTACCCCGGGACAGGATGTACTCTATGGCTACACCTTC; CDR3: CASSTPGQDVLYGYTF
J: TRBJ1-4; size: -; D: -; V: TRBV4-1; DNA: TGCGCCAGCAGCCAACGACGGAAGGGGGAAAAACTGTTTTTT; CDR3: CASSQRRKGEKLFF
J: TRBJ2-1; size: -; D: TRBD2; V: TRBV19; DNA: TGTGCCAGTACTCAGTTTTGGACTAGCGGGCCGGACTACAATGAGCAGTTCTTC; CDR3: CASTQFWTSGPDYNEQFF
J: TRBJ2-3; size: -; D: -; V: TRBV2; DNA: TGTGCCAGCATGGGAGGCACAGATACGCAGTATTTT; CDR3: CASMGGTDTQYF
J: TRBJ2-3; size: once; D: -; V: TRBV5-8; DNA: TGTGCCAGCAGCTTGTCGCTTTTACAGGGTGCAGATACGCAGTATTTT; CDR3: CASSLSLLQGADTQYF
J: TRBJ1-5; size: -; D: -; V: TRBV19; DNA: TGTGCCAGTAGTACCCGGAGGAGTGGAGTTTATAGCAATCAGCCCCAGCATTTT; CDR3: CASSTRRSGVYSNQPQHF
J: TRBJ2-7; size: -; D: -; V: TRBV5-1; DNA: TGCGCCAGCAGGCAAAACGGCGGGCAGTACTTC; CDR3: CASRQNGGQYF
J: TRBJ1-6; size: -; D: -; V: TRBV5-1; DNA: TGCGCCAGCAGCTTGGCTGGGCACGAGGGTTCACCCCTCCACTTT; CDR3: CASSLAGHEGSPLHF
J: TRBJ2-1; size: -; D: TRBD2; V: TRBV7-3; DNA: TGTGCCAGCAGCTTAATGAGCGGGGGGGCAACCTACAATGAGCAGTTCTTC; CDR3: CASSLMSGGATYNEQFF
J: TRBJ1-5; size: -; D: -; V: TRBV27; DNA: TGTGCCAGCAGCCCCAGCTATAGCAGCTATAGCAATCAGCCCCAGCATTTT; CDR3: CASSPSYSSYSNQPQHF
J: TRBJ2-1; size: -; D: TRBD1; V: TRBV4-2; DNA: TGTGCCAGCAGCCAAGATCAGGGGGCCTACAATGAGCAGTTCTTC; CDR3: CASSQDQGAYNEQFF
J: TRBJ1-5; size: -; D: TRBD1; V: TRBV7-2; DNA: TGTGCCAGCAGCGTGACAGGGTCCTATCAGCCCCAGCATTTT; CDR3: CASSVTGSYQPQHF
J: TRBJ2-3; size: -; D: TRBD2; V: TRBV19; DNA: TGTGCCAGTAGTGCCAGGTACCGAACTAGCGGCCCCACAGATACGCAGTATTTT; CDR3: CASSARYRTSGPTDTQYF
J: TRBJ2-1; size: -; D: TRBD1; V: TRBV28; DNA: TGTGCCAGCAGTTGGACAGGGAAAGGTTATGAGCAGTTCTTC; CDR3: CASSWTGKGYEQFF
J: TRBJ1-2; size: -; D: TRBD1; V: TRBV28; DNA: TGTGCCAGCAGTCCCGGGACAGGTCCATACTACACCTTC; CDR3: CASSPGTGPYYTF
J: TRBJ1-2; size: -; D: -; V: TRBV24-1; DNA: TGTGCCACCAGTGATGGAAAACAGGGTCTCTATGGCTACACCTTC; CDR3: CATSDGKQGLYGYTF
J: TRBJ1-1; size: -; D: -; V: TRBV6-5; DNA: TGTGCCAGCTGGGCCCCCCGGGACATGAACACTGAAGCTTTCTTT; CDR3: CASWAPRDMNTEAFF
J: TRBJ1-5; size: -; D: TRBD1; V: TRBV24-1; DNA: TGTGCCACCAGTGAAGGGGACAGCCGTATGAGCAATCAGCCCCAGCATTTT; CDR3: CATSEGDSRMSNQPQHF
J: TRBJ1-3; size: -; D: -; V: TRBV12-3/TRBV12-4; DNA: TGTGCCAGCACCGCCCTCGGTAACACCATATATTTT; CDR3: CASTALGNTIYF
J: TRBJ2-1; size: -; D: -; V: TRBV24-1; DNA: TGTGCCACCAGTGCCCGACAGGATGAGCAGTTCTTC; CDR3: CATSARQDEQFF
J: TRBJ1-2; size: -; D: -; V: TRBV5-6; DNA: TGTGCCAGCAGCTTGGTAGGCAGGTCCAACTATGGCTACACCTTC; CDR3: CASSLVGRSNYGYTF
J: TRBJ1-6; size: -; D: -; V: TRBV28; DNA: TGTGCCAGCAGTTTGTGGACAGTGGTCAATTCACCCCTCCACTTT; CDR3: CASSLWTVVNSPLHF
J: TRBJ2-7; size: -; D: -; V: TRBV28; DNA: TGTGCCAGCAGCACCCATGGGCAGGGGAATCCCTACGAGCAGTACTTC; CDR3: CASSTHGQGNPYEQYF
J: TRBJ1-1; size: few; D: -; V: TRBV19; DNA: TGTGCCAGTAGTATAGATGGCCTGAACACTGAAGCTTTCTTT; CDR3: CASSIDGLNTEAFF
J: TRBJ1-6; size: -; D: TRBD1; V: TRBV2; DNA: TGTGCCTCCTCCGGGACAGAAAATTCACCCCTCCACTTT; CDR3: CASSGTENSPLHF
J: TRBJ2-1; size: medium-sized; D: TRBD1; V: TRBV9; DNA: TGTGCCAGCAGCTTGGGACAGGGCGTTGGGGATGAGCAGTTCTTC; CDR3: CASSLGQGVGDEQFF
J: TRBJ2-3; size: -; D: TRBD2; V: TRBV3-1/TRBV3-2; DNA: TGTGCCAGCAGCCAAGGTTTTCGGGGGGGTGGAGATACGCAGTATTTT; CDR3: CASSQGFRGGGDTQYF
J: TRBJ2-2; size: -; D: TRBD1; V: TRBV13; DNA: TGTGCCAGCAGCCGGGACAGGTATACCGGGGAGCTGTTTTTT; CDR3: CASSRDRYTGELFF
J: TRBJ2-1; size: -; D: -; V: TRBV5-1; DNA: TGCGCCAGCAGACCGGGGGACCTCTCCTACAATGAGCAGTTCTTC; CDR3: CASRPGDLSYNEQFF
J: TRBJ2-1; size: -; D: -; V: TRBV7-3; DNA: TGTGCCAGCAGGGGGGACAAACACTCCTACAATGAGCAGTTCTTC; CDR3: CASRGDKHSYNEQFF
J: TRBJ1-6; size: -; D: TRBD1; V: TRBV5-1; DNA: TGCGCCAGCAGCTTGGCCGTGTCAGGGGGTTCACCCCTCCACTTT; CDR3: CASSLAVSGGSPLHF
J: TRBJ1-3; size: -; D: -; V: TRBV4-1; DNA: TGCGCCAGCAGCCTAACAGAGAGCTCTGGAAACACCATATATTTT; CDR3: CASSLTESSGNTIYF
J: TRBJ1-4; size: -; D: TRBD1; V: TRBV6-5; DNA: TGTGCCAGCGGGGGACAGGCCCGGGATGAAAAACTGTTTTTT; CDR3: CASGGQARDEKLFF
J: TRBJ1-1; size: -; D: TRBD1; V: TRBV10-1; DNA: TGCGCCAGACAGTGGGACAGGGGACGAACTGAAGCTTTCTTT; CDR3: CARQWDRGRTEAFF
J: TRBJ1-5; size: -; D: -; V: TRBV6-5; DNA: TGTGCCAGCAGCTCCGACATTAGCAATCAGCCCCAGCATTTT; CDR3: CASSSDISNQPQHF
J: TRBJ2-5; size: many; D: TRBD2; V: TRBV6-5; DNA: TGTGCCAGCAGACGAGGGACTAGCGGTGCGGAGACCCAGTACTTC; CDR3: CASRRGTSGAETQYF
J: TRBJ1-1; size: -; D: -; V: TRBV9; DNA: TGTGCCAGCAGCCTCGGGGCCGGGGGCACTGAAGCTTTCTTT; CDR3: CASSLGAGGTEAFF
J: TRBJ1-2; size: -; D: TRBD1; V: TRBV28; DNA: TGTGCCAGCAGTACTCCGGGACAGGGTAACTATGGCTACACCTTC; CDR3: CASSTPGQGNYGYTF
J: TRBJ2-1; size: medium-sized; D: -; V: TRBV9; DNA: TGTGCCAGCAGCCCCCTGGGGGACACTCACAATGAGCAGTTCTTC; CDR3: CASSPLGDTHNEQFF
J: TRBJ1-6; size: -; D: -; V: TRBV9; DNA: TGTGCCAGCAGCGTAGAGGGGGGGCCAAGCTCCTATAATTCACCCCTCCACTTT; CDR3: CASSVEGGPSSYNSPLHF
J: TRBJ1-4; size: -; D: TRBD1; V: TRBV29-1; DNA: TGCAGCGTTGGACAGGGGGCCCCTAATGAAAAACTGTTTTTT; CDR3: CSVGQGAPNEKLFF
J: TRBJ2-3; size: -; D: TRBD2; V: TRBV30; DNA: TGTGCCTGCGTCCCTTGGGGGGGTGGAGATACGCAGTATTTT; CDR3: CACVPWGGGDTQYF
J: TRBJ1-1; size: -; D: TRBD1; V: TRBV5-1; DNA: TGCGCCAGCAGCTTGGACAGGGGGAACACTGAAGCTTTCTTT; CDR3: CASSLDRGNTEAFF
J: TRBJ2-1; size: -; D: TRBD1; V: TRBV5-1; DNA: TGCGCCAGCAGTTCGTTTGGACAGGTTTCACAAAATGAGCAGTTCTTC; CDR3: CASSSFGQVSQNEQFF
J: TRBJ1-1; size: -; D: -; V: TRBV5-6; DNA: TGTGCCAGCAGCTTGGAGGGAGGGCCTGCTTTCTTT; CDR3: CASSLEGGPAFF
J: TRBJ2-5; size: -; D: -; V: TRBV5-1; DNA: TGCGCCAGCAGCTTTAGGGGCGGCGAACAAGAGACCCAGTACTTC; CDR3: CASSFRGGEQETQYF
J: TRBJ2-2; size: -; D: TRBD1; V: TRBV4-2; DNA: TGTGCCAGCAGCCCTTGGGACAGGGGGACCACCGGGGAGCTGTTTTTT; CDR3: CASSPWDRGTTGELFF
J: TRBJ2-7; size: -; D: -; V: TRBV6-1; DNA: TGTGCCAGCAGTGAACAAGGGGATTACTACGAGCAGTACTTC; CDR3: CASSEQGDYYEQYF
J: TRBJ2-1; size: few; D: TRBD1; V: TRBV10-3; DNA: TGTGCCATCAGTGAAAGACAGGGATCAGGGAATGAGCAGTTCTTC; CDR3: CAISERQGSGNEQFF
J: TRBJ1-4; size: -; D: TRBD1; V: TRBV28; DNA: TGTGCCAGCAGCCCCAGGGGGCGGGGTGAAAAACTGTTTTTT; CDR3: CASSPRGRGEKLFF
J: TRBJ1-5; size: few; D: -; V: TRBV11-2; DNA: TGTGCCAGCAGCTTAGGGGCTCGTAGCAATCAGCCCCAGCATTTT; CDR3: CASSLGARSNQPQHF
J: TRBJ1-2; size: -; D: TRBD1; V: TRBV5-6; DNA: TGTGCCAGCAGCCAGACAGGGGGAGGCTATGGCTACACCTTC; CDR3: CASSQTGGGYGYTF
J: TRBJ1-5; size: once; D: TRBD1; V: TRBV15; DNA: TGTGCCACCAGTCGGACAGGTAACTCTAATCAGCCCCAGCATTTT; CDR3: CATSRTGNSNQPQHF